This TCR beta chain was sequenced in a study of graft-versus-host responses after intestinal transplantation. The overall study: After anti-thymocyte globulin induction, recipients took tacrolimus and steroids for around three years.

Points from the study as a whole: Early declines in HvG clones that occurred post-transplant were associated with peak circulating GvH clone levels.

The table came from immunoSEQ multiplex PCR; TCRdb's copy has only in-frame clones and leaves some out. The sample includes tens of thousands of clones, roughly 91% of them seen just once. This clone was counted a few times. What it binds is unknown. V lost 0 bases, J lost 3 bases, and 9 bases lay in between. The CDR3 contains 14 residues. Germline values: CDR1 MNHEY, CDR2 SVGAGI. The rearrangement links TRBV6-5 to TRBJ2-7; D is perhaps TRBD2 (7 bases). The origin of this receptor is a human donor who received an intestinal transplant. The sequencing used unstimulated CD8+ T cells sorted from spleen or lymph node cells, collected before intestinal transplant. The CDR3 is CASSYSGGVYEQYF. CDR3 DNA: TGTGCCAGCAGTTACTCAGGGGGGGTCTACGAGCAGTACTTC.